Shown below are 24 T cell receptor beta chains from a single sample sequenced in a study of cytomegalovirus exposure and HLA in healthy donors. The PCR contained 60 Vbeta and 13 Jbeta primers. The repertoire was sequenced with immunoSEQ multiplex PCR; TCRdb's copy has only in-frame clones and lacks some. The profile shows 90,000 or so clones, 70% of them singletons. The sequenced sample consisted of PBMCs. The receptors derive from a woman aged 50 to 60 in good health and CMV-seropositive.

The genes are TRBV7-9 and TRBJ1-2; D possibly corresponds to TRBD1 (6 bases). Germline lookup yields CDR1 SEHNR and CDR2 FQNEAQ (reference sequence). V dropped 5 bases and J dropped 2 bases, with 12 bases sitting between them. This CDR3 region has 14 residues. The CDR3 protein is CASSRSTGNYGYTF. The CDR3 coding sequence is TGTGCCAGCAGCCGTTCGACAGGAAACTATGGCTACACCTTC.

This clone appeared a few times. The junction shows a germline mismatch at one end, possibly a read error. The gene calls are TRBV4-2 and TRBJ2-3, with 11 nucleotides matching TRBD2. Germline lookup yields CDR1 LGHNA and CDR2 YNFKEQ. The CDR3 covers 19 residues. CDR3 amino acids: CASSQEPSGRTWHGDTQYF. For the CDR3, the DNA is TGTGCCAGCAGTCAAGAGCCTAGCGGGAGGACGTGGCATGGAGATACGCAGTATTTT.

V is TRBV6-5 and J is TRBJ2-4; TRBD1 matches 7 bases. Germline CDR1 and CDR2: MNHEY and SVGAGI. This CDR3 has 13 residues. With 6 bases clipped from V and 10 bases from J, the junction kept 9 bases outside the gene matches. The chain's CDR3 is CASSLQTGRIQYF. For the CDR3, the DNA is TGTGCCAGCAGCCTACAGACAGGGCGAATTCAGTACTTC.

V and J are TRBV2 and TRBJ2-5; TRBD2 matches 7 bases. Germline CDR1 SNHLY, CDR2 FYNNEI. The junction had 9 bases not matched to a gene; V was cut back by 8 bases and J by 0 bases. This CDR3 contains 15 residues. CDR3 loop: CASGGSGPYQETQYF. The CDR3 DNA follows: TGTGCCAGCGGTGGTAGCGGGCCTTACCAAGAGACCCAGTACTTC.

The rearrangement links TRBV5-4 to TRBJ2-7; D gene unclear. The CDR3 runs to 15 residues. Per the germline V gene, CDR1 is SGHNT and CDR2 is YYREEE (reference sequence). Trimming stripped 5 bases from V and 2 bases from J, with 17 bases between. The CDR3 nucleotides read TGTGCCAGCAGTCCCACGACTGGAACAACCTACGAGCAGTACTTC. Translation gives CASSPTTGTTYEQYF. Based on the CDR3 plus reference TRBV5-4 and TRBJ2-7, the full variable domain is ETGVTQSPTHLIKTRGQQVTLRCSSQSGHNTVSWYQQALGQGPQFIFQYYREEENGRGNFPPRFSGLQFPNYSSELNVNALELDDSALYLCASSPTTGTTYEQYFGPGTRLTVT.

The J gene is TRBJ2-3, the V gene TRBV5-1, with a tentative D call TRBD2 (5 bases). With 7 bases removed from V and 1 base from J, the gap between germline ends came to 10 bases. The germline V gene has CDR1 SGHRS and CDR2 YFSETQ. CDR3 length: 13 residues. For the CDR3, the DNA is TGCGCCAGCGAGGGCATAGGCACAGATACGCAGTATTTT. Amino acids: CASEGIGTDTQYF.

This rearrangement joins TRBV28 to TRBJ2-7; D unclear. Germline values: CDR1 MDHEN, CDR2 SYDVKM. V gave up 6 bases and J gave up 0 bases, with 12 bases separating them. CDR3 length equals 14 residues. For the CDR3, the DNA is TGTGCCAGCAGACTACTACCGAGCTCCTACGAGCAGTACTTC. It yields the protein CASRLLPSSYEQYF.

There are a few counts of this clone. This chain links TRBV7-2 with TRBJ1-4; 7 nucleotides agree with TRBD1. Unmatched junction bases numbered 5, after V lost 3 bases and J lost 7 bases. Germline CDR1 SGHTA, CDR2 FQGNSA. The CDR3 loop spans 14 amino acids. CDR3 region: CASSFQGVGEKLFF. The CDR3 DNA reads as TGTGCCAGCAGCTTCCAGGGGGTTGGTGAAAAACTGTTTTTT.

This clone was seen a single time. CDR3 in amino acids: CAWRRGTGSDPGVQYF. The CDR3 DNA sequence: TGTGCCTGGAGGAGGGGGACAGGGAGCGACCCAGGCGTTCAGTACTTC. The V gene is TRBV30, the J gene TRBJ2-4; the match to TRBD1 covers 9 bases. Trimming at V came to 3 bases and at J to 11 bases, leaving 17 bases not matched to a gene. The germline CDR1 and CDR2 sequences are GTSNPN and SVGIG (reference sequence). This CDR3 has 16 residues.

This chain links TRBV7-9 with TRBJ2-2, with 7 nucleotides matching TRBD2. This CDR3 has 15 amino acids. Germline-derived CDR1 and CDR2 are SEHNR and FQNEAQ (reference sequence). The junction had 1 base not matched to a gene; V was cut back by 1 base and J by 2 bases. The CDR3 reads CASSLGGRNTGELFF. Written as DNA, the CDR3 is TGTGCCAGCAGCTTAGGCGGGAGAAACACCGGGGAGCTGTTTTTT.

This clone showed up just once. The chain employs TRBV9 and TRBJ1-2; tentative D call: TRBD1 (5 bases). Trimming cost V 0 bases and J 10 bases, with 7 bases left between them. Germline loops: CDR1 SGDLS, CDR2 YYNGEE. This CDR3 spans 11 amino acids. The chain's CDR3 is CASSVGGDYTF. The CDR3 bases are TGTGCCAGCAGCGTAGGGGGGGACTACACCTTC. The full variable domain, rest sourced from reference TRBV9 and TRBJ1-2, is DSGVTQTPKHLITATGQRVTLRCSPRSGDLSVYWYQQSLDQGLQFLIQYYNGEERAKGNILERFSAQQFPDLHSELNLSSLELGDSALYFCASSVGGDYTFGSGTRLTVV.

This clone was counted a few times. The CDR3, as DNA: TGTGCCAGCAGCTTGGATACTCGCGCCCGGGACATCCCCAATGGCTACACCTTC. It is translated as CASSLDTRARDIPNGYTF. This sequence joins TRBV5-4 and TRBJ1-2; TRBD1 is a possible D gene (6 bases). The CDR3 loop spans 18 amino acids. From germline, CDR1 is SGHNT and CDR2 YYREEE (reference sequence). Trimming cost V 0 bases and J 6 bases, with 24 bases left between them.

The chain couples TRBV13 to TRBJ1-1; unclear D gene. Between the trimmed V and J ends, which lost 2 bases and 1 base, there was a span of 5 bases. Germline CDR1 PRHDT, CDR2 FYEKMQ (reference sequence). The CDR3 runs 13 residues. The CDR3 DNA reads TGTGCCAGCAGCTTAAACAAGAACACTGAAGCTTTCTTT. Encoded protein: CASSLNKNTEAFF.

V is TRBV5-4 and J is TRBJ2-1; 9 nucleotides align to TRBD1. Germline CDR1 and CDR2: SGHNT and YYREEE (reference sequence). The CDR3 has 14 amino acids. J gave up 12 bases and V 4 bases, and 11 bases lay outside the gene matches. This CDR3 reads CASSAGTGRFVQFF. DNA of the CDR3: TGTGCCAGCAGCGCGGGGACAGGGCGGTTTGTGCAGTTCTTC.

The chain carries TRBV6-1 and TRBJ2-5; 9 bases are a match to TRBD1. Per the germline V gene, CDR1 is MNHNS and CDR2 is SASEGT. V lost 6 bases and J lost 4; bases outside the gene matches: 6. The CDR3 contains 14 residues. This CDR3 is CASSTGGGGETQYF. The DNA for the CDR3 is TGTGCCAGCAGCACAGGGGGCGGGGGAGAGACCCAGTACTTC.

The genes are TRBV7-8 and TRBJ2-7; 10 bases map to TRBD1. Germline trimming cut 4 bases from V and 4 bases from J; bases unmatched to any gene: 4. CDR3 length: 14 amino acids. Germline V gene lookup returns CDR1 SGHVS and CDR2 FQNEAQ. The CDR3 nucleotides are TGTGCCAGCAGCTCCGGGACAGGGGTATACGAGCAGTACTTC. Protein product: CASSSGTGVYEQYF.

The V and J genes are TRBV7-6 and TRBJ1-1; D uncertain. V was cut by 2 bases and J by 0 bases, with 10 bases left in between. Germline CDR1 and CDR2: SGHVS and FNYEAQ. CDR3 length equals 15 residues. CDR3 in amino acids: CASSLLPNMNTEAFF. In DNA form, the CDR3 reads TGTGCCAGCAGCTTACTTCCAAACATGAACACTGAAGCTTTCTTT.

The V gene is TRBV15, the J gene TRBJ2-1; TRBD2 agrees at 11 bases. Germline lookup yields CDR1 LNHNV and CDR2 YYDKDF (reference sequence). V shed 5 bases, J shed 6 bases, and the junction held 6 bases outside the gene matches. This CDR3 is 15 amino acids long. CDR3 in amino acids: CATSPRLAGSNEQFF. DNA of the CDR3: TGTGCCACCAGCCCTCGACTAGCGGGAAGCAATGAGCAGTTCTTC.

This clone is a singleton in its sample. The genes are TRBV6-1 and TRBJ1-5; TRBD1 aligns across 8 bases. The CDR3 has 13 amino acids. With 6 bases clipped from V and 6 bases from J, the junction kept 4 bases outside the gene matches. Germline V CDR1 and CDR2: MNHNS, SASEGT. CDR3 protein: CASSQGASQPQHF. The CDR3 DNA sequence: TGTGCCAGCAGCCAGGGGGCGAGTCAGCCCCAGCATTTT.

This chain links TRBV6-6 with TRBJ2-5, with a weak D call TRBD2 (5 bases). From germline, CDR1 is MNHNY and CDR2 SVGAGI (reference sequence). This CDR3 contains 11 residues. V lost 8 bases, J lost 5 bases, and 9 bases lay in between. In nucleotides, the CDR3 is TGTGCCAGCCGGATAGCGGAGACCCAGTACTTC. Protein: CASRIAETQYF.

The chain links TRBV6-6 to TRBJ1-1; 7 bases agree with TRBD1. This CDR3 is built from 14 residues. V dropped 0 bases and J dropped 7; count of bases not matched to a gene: 5. Germline CDR1 reads MNHNY; CDR2 reads SVGAGI (reference sequence). Here the CDR3 reads CASSYSGTDFEAFF. CDR3 nucleotides: TGTGCCAGCAGTTACTCCGGGACAGATTTTGAAGCTTTCTTT.

This clone is a singleton in its sample. This chain's CDR3 is CASSLELVGLAGVNEQFF. The CDR3 bases are TGTGCCAGCAGCTTGGAATTAGTGGGACTAGCGGGAGTGAATGAGCAGTTCTTC. The chain uses TRBV5-4 and TRBJ2-1; 14 positions agree with TRBD2. The CDR3 runs 18 residues. V trimming: 0 bases; J trimming: 7 bases; junction bases outside the gene matches: 9. The V gene's germline CDR1 is SGHNT and CDR2 YYREEE (reference sequence).

The chain employs TRBV6-5 and TRBJ1-1; D unclear. This CDR3 has 13 amino acids. Germline V CDR1 and CDR2: MNHEY, SVGAGI. V shed 7 bases and J shed 2 bases, with 11 bases lying between them. The CDR3 spells CASTTTINTEAFF. The CDR3 region has the DNA TGTGCCAGCACCACAACAATTAACACTGAAGCTTTCTTT.

The chain joins TRBV7-8 to TRBJ1-5, with D possibly matching TRBD1 (5 bases). Trimming cost V 3 bases and J 2 bases, with 8 bases left between them. Germline CDR1 SGHVS, CDR2 FQNEAQ. This CDR3 has 14 residues. As DNA, the CDR3 is TGTGCCAGCAGCTTGGGCAGGGGCAATCAGCCCCAGCATTTT. This gives the protein CASSLGRGNQPQHF.